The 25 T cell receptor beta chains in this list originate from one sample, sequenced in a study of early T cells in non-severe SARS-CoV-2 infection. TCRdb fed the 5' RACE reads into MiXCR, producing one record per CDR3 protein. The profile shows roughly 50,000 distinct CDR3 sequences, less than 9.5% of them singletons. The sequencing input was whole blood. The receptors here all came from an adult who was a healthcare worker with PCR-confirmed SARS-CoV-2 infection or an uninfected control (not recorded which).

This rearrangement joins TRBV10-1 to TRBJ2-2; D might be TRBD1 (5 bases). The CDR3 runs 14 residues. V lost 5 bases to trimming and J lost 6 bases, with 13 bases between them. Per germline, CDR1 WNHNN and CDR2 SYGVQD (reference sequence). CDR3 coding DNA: TGCGCCAGCAGTTTGATTAGGGGTTCCGGGGAGCTGTTTTTT. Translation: CASSLIRGSGELFF.

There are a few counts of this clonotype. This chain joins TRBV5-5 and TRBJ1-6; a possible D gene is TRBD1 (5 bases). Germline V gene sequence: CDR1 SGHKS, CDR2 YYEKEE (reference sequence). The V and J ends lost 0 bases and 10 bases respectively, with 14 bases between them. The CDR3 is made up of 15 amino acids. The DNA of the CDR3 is TGTGCCAGCAGCTTGGCCGGGGTGGCAGGGTCACCCCTCCACTTT. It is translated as CASSLAGVAGSPLHF.

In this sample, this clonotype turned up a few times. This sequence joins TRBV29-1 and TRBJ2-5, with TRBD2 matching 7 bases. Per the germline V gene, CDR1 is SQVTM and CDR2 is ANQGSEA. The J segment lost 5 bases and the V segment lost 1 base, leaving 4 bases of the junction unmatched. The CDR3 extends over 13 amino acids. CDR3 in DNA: TGCAGCGTTGAAGGGACTAGGTCGGAGACCCAGTACTTC. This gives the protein CSVEGTRSETQYF.

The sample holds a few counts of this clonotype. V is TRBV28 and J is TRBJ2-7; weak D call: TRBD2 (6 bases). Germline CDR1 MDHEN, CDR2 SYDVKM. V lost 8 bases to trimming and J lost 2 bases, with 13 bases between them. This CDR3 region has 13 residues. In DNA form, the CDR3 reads TGTGCCAGCGGGTTGGGGGAGGCCTACGAGCAGTACTTC. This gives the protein CASGLGEAYEQYF.

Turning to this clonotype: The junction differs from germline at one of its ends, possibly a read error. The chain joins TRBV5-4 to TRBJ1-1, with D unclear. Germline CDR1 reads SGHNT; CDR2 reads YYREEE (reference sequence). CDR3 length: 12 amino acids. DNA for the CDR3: TGTGCCAGCAGCTCTTTGAACTCTGAAGCTTTCTTT. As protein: CASSSLNSEAFF.

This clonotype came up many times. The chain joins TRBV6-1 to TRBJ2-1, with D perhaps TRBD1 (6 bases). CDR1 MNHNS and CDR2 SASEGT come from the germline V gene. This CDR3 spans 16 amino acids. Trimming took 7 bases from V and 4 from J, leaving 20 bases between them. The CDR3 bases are TGTGCCAGCACCAGTGAGAGTGTAGGGGGTTACAATGAGCAGTTCTTC. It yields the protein CASTSESVGGYNEQFF.

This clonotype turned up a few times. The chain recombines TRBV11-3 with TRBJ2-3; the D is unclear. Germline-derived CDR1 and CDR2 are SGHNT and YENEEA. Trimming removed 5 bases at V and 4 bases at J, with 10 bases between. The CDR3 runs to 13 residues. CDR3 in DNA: TGTGCCAGCAGCCCAATGAAGGCAGATACGCAGTATTTT. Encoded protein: CASSPMKADTQYF.

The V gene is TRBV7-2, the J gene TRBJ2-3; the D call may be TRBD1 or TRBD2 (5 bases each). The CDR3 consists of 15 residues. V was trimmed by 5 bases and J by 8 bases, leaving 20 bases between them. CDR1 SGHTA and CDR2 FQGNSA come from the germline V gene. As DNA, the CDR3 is TGTGCCAGCAGCACCCCCCTCGGGGCCTCCCTTACGCAGTATTTT. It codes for CASSTPLGASLTQYF.

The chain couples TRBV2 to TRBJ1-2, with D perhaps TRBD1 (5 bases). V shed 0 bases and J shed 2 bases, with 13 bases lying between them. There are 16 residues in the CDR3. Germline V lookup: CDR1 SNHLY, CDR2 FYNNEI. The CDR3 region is CASSEARVDTNYGYTF. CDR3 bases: TGTGCCAGCAGTGAAGCCCGTGTGGACACCAACTATGGCTACACCTTC.

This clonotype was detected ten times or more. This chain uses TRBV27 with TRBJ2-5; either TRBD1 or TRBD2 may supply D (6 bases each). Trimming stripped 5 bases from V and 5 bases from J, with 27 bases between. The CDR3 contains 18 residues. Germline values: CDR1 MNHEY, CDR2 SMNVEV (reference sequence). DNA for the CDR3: TGTGCCAGCAGTCCGGCACCATTTCAAGGGGGGAGTGGCGAGACCCAGTACTTC. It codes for CASSPAPFQGGSGETQYF.

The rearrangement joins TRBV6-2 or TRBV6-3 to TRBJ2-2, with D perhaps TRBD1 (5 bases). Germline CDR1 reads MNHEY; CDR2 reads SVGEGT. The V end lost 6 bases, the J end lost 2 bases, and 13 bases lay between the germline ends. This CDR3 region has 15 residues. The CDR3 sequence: CASRRPTGNTGELFF. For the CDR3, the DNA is TGTGCCAGCAGACGTCCAACAGGAAACACCGGGGAGCTGTTTTTT.

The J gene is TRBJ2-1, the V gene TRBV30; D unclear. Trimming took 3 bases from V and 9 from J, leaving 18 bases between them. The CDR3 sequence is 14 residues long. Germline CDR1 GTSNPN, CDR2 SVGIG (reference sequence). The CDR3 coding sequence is TGTGCCTGGAGCGCCTCGGACGTCCCGAGTGAGCAGTTCTTC. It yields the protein CAWSASDVPSEQFF.

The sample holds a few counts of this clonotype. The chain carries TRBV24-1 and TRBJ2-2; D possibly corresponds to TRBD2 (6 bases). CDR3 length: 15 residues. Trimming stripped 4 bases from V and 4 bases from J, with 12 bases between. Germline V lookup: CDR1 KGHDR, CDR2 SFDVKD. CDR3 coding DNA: TGTGCCACCAGTGACGGGCAGGGAGGCACCGGGGAGCTGTTTTTT. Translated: CATSDGQGGTGELFF.

The CDR3 loop is CASSSAGGYYNEQFF. As DNA, the CDR3 is TGTGCCAGCAGTTCGGCGGGGGGATACTACAATGAGCAGTTCTTC. The rearrangement uses TRBV28 and TRBJ2-1; 8 positions match TRBD2. Germline CDR1 MDHEN, CDR2 SYDVKM. V was pared by 4 bases and J by 3 bases, with 5 bases of the junction left unmatched. The CDR3 runs to 15 residues. The full variable domain, completed using reference TRBV28 and TRBJ2-1, is DVKVTQSSRYLVKRTGEKVFLECVQDMDHENMFWYRQDPGLGLRLIYFSYDVKMKEKGDIPEGYSVSREKKERFSLILESASTNQTSMYLCASSSAGGYYNEQFFGPGTRLTVL.

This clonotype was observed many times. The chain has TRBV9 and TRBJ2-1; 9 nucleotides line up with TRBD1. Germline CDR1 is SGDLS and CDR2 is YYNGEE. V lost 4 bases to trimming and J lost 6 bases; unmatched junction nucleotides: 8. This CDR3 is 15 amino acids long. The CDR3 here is CASSPPDRGVNEQFF. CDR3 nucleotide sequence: TGTGCCAGCAGCCCCCCCGACAGGGGGGTCAATGAGCAGTTCTTC.

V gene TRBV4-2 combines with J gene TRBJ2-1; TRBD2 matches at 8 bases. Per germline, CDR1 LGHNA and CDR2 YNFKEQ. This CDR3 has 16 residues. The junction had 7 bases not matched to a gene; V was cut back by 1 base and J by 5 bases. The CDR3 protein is CASSQVTGGPNNEQFF. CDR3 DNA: TGTGCCAGCAGCCAAGTTACGGGGGGGCCGAACAATGAGCAGTTCTTC.

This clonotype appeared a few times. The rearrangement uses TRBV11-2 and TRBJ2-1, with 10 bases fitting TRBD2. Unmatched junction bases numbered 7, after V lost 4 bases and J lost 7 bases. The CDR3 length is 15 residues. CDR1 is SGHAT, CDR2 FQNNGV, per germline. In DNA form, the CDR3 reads TGTGCCAGCAGCTCTTTGGCTAGCGGGAGTAATGAGCAGTTCTTC. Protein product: CASSSLASGSNEQFF.

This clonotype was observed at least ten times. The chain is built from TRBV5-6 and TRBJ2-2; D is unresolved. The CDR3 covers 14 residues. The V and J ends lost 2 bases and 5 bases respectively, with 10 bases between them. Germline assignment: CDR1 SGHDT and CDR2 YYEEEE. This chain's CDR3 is CASSFGVGTGELFF. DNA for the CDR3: TGTGCCAGCAGCTTTGGGGTAGGGACCGGGGAGCTGTTTTTT.

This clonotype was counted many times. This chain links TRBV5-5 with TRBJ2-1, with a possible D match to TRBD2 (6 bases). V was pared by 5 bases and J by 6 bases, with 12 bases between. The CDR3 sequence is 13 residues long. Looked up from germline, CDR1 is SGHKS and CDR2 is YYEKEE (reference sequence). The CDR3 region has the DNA TGTGCCAGCAGAGGGTCGCGGGGCAATGAGCAGTTCTTC. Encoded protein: CASRGSRGNEQFF.

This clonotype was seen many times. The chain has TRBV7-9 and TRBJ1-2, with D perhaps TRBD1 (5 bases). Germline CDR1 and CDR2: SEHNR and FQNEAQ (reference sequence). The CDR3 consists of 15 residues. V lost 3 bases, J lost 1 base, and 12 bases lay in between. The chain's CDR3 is CASSFSAGSNYGYTF. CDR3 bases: TGTGCCAGCAGCTTCTCGGCAGGGAGTAACTATGGCTACACCTTC. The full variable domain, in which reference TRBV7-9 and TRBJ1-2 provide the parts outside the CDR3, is DTGVSQNPRHKITKRGQNVTFRCDPISEHNRLYWYRQTLGQGPEFLTYFQNEAQLEKSRLLSDRFSAERPKGSFSTLEIQRTEQGDSAMYLCASSFSAGSNYGYTFGSGTRLTVV.

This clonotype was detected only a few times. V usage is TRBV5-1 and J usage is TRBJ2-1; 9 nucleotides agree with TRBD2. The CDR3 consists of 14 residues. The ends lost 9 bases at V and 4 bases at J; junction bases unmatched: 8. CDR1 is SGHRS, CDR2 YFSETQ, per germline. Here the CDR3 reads CATKRGDPYNEQFF. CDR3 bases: TGCGCCACCAAGCGGGGGGACCCATACAATGAGCAGTTCTTC.

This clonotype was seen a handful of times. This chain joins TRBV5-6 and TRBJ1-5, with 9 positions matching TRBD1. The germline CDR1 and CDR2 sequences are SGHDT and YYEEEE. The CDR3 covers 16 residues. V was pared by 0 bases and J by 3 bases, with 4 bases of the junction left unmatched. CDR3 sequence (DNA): TGTGCCAGCAGCTTGGGGACAGGGGTAGACAATCAGCCCCAGCATTTT. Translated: CASSLGTGVDNQPQHF. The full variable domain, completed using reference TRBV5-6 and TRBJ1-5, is DAGVTQSPTHLIKTRGQQVTLRCSPKSGHDTVSWYQQALGQGPQFIFQYYEEEERQRGNFPDRFSGHQFPNYSSELNVNALLLGDSALYLCASSLGTGVDNQPQHFGDGTRLSIL.

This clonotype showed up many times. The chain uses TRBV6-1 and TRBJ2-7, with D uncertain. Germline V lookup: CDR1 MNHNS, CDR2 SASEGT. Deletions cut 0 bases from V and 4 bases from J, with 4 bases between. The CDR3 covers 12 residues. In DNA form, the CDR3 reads TGTGCCAGCAGTGAAGCCGGTTACGAGCAGTACTTC. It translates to CASSEAGYEQYF.

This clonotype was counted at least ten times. Written as DNA, the CDR3 is TGTGCCAGCAGCGAGAGATTCTCCTACGAGCAGTACTTC. Encoded protein: CASSERFSYEQYF. V usage is TRBV2 and J usage is TRBJ2-7; the D is unclear. V shed 6 bases and J shed 0 bases, with 9 bases lying between them. Germline CDR1 and CDR2: SNHLY and FYNNEI. The CDR3 spans 13 residues.

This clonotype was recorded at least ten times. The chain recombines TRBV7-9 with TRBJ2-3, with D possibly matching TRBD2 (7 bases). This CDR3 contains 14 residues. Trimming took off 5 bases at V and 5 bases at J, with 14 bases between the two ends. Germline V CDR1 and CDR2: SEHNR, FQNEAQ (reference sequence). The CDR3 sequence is CASSPSGGGDTQYF. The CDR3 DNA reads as TGTGCCAGCAGCCCTAGCGGAGGGGGAGATACGCAGTATTTT.